The entry below gives a single T cell receptor (beta chain) sequence along with its context. The record originates from a study of blood T cell repertoires in COVID-19. Across the study: Collection of acute and convalescent COVID-19 samples took place in the United States, Italy and Spain.

The protocol was immunoSEQ multiplex PCR, while the TCRdb copy is restricted to in-frame clones and leaves out a portion. The sample lists some 150,000 clones, 80% to 85% occurring once. Sequencing input: peripheral blood. The clonotype was recovered from a human donor in a cohort sampled during active COVID-19.

The CDR3 loop reads CASSRSRTSGTGPAGELFF. In DNA, the CDR3 is TGTGCCAGCAGCCGCAGCCGGACCTCCGGGACAGGGCCTGCCGGGGAGCTGTTTTTT. The chain couples TRBV3-1 (or the pseudogene TRBV3-2) to TRBJ2-2; 9 bases are shared with TRBD1. CDR3 length: 19 amino acids. Germline values: CDR1 LGHDT, CDR2 YNNKEL (reference sequence). The ends lost 4 bases at V and 6 bases at J; junction bases unmatched: 18.